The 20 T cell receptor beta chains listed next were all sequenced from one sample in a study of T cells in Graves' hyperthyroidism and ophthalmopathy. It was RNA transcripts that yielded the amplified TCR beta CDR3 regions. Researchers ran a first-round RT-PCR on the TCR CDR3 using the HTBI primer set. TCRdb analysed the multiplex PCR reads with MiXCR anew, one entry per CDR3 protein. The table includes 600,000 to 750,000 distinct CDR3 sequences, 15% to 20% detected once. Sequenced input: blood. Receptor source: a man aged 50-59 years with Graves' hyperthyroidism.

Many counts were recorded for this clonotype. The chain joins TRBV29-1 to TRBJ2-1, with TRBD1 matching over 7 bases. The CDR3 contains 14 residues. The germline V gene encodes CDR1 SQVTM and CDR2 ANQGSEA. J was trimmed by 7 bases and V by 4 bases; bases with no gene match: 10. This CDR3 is CSVGGGLAINEQFF. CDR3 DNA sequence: TGCAGCGTTGGAGGGGGCCTGGCCATAAATGAGCAGTTCTTC.

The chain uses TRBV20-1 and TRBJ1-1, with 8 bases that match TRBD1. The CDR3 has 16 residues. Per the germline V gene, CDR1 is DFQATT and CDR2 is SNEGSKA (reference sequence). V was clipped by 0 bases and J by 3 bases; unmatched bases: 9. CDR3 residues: CSARDPQGAGDTEAFF. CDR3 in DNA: TGCAGTGCTAGAGATCCGCAGGGGGCCGGGGACACTGAAGCTTTCTTT.

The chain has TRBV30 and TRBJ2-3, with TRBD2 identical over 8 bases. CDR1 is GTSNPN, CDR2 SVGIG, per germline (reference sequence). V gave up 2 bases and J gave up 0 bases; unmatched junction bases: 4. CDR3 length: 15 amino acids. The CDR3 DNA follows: TGTGCCTGGAGTTTAGCGGGATGGAGCACAGATACGCAGTATTTT. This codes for CAWSLAGWSTDTQYF.

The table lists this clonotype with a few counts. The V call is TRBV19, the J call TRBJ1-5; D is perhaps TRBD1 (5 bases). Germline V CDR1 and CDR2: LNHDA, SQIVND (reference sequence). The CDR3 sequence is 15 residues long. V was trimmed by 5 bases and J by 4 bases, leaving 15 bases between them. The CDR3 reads CASSPRTPENQPQHF. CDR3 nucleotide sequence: TGTGCCAGTAGTCCCCGGACACCCGAAAATCAGCCCCAGCATTTT.

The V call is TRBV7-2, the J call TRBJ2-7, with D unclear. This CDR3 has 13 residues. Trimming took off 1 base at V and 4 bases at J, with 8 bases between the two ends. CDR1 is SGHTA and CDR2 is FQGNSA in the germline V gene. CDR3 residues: CASSLEVVYEQYF. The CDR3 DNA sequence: TGTGCCAGCAGCTTAGAAGTAGTTTACGAGCAGTACTTC.

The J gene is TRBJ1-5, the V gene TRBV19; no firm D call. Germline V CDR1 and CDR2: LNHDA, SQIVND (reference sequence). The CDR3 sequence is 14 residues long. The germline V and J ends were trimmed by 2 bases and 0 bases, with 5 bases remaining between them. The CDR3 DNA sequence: TGTGCCAGTAGTATACTCAGTAGCAATCAGCCCCAGCATTTT. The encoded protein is CASSILSSNQPQHF.

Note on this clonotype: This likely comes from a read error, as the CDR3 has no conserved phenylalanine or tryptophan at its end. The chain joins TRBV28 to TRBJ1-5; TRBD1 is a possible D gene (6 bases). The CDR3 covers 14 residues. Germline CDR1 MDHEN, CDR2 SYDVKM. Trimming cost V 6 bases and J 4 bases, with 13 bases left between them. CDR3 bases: TGTGCCAGCAGCAACAGGGTTCGAAATCAGCCCCAGCATTCT. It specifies CASSNRVRNQPQHS.

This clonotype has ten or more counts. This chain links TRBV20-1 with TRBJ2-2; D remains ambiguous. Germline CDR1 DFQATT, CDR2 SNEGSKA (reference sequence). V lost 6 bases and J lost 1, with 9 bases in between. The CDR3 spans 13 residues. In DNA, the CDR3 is TGCAGTGCCCGTGAGCGGAACACCGGGGAGCTGTTTTTT. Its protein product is CSARERNTGELFF.

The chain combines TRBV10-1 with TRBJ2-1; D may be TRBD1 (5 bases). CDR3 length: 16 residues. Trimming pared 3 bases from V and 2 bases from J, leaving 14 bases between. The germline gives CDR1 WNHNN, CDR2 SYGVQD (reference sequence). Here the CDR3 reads CASSDQRQRPYNEQFF. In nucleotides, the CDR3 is TGCGCCAGCAGTGACCAGCGACAGAGACCCTACAATGAGCAGTTCTTC.

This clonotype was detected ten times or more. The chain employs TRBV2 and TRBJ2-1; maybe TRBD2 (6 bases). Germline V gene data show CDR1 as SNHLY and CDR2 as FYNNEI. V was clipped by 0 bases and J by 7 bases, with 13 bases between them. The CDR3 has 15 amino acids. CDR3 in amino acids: CASSEARGVGNEQFF. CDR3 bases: TGTGCCAGCAGTGAAGCGCGCGGGGTGGGGAATGAGCAGTTCTTC.

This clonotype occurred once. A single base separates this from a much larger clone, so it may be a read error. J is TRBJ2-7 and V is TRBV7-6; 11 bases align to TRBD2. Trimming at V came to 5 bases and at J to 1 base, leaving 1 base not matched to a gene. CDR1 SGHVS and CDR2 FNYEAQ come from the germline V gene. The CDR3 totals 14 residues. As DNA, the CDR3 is TGTGCCAGCAGCGCTAGCGGGAGGTCCTACGAGCAGTACTTC. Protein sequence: CASSASGRSYEQYF.

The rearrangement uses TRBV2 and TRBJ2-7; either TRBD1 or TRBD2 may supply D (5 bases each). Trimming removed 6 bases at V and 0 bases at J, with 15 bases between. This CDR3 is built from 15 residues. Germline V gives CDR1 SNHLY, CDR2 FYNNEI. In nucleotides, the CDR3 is TGTGCCAGCAGCCCGGCCTGGGGGATCTCCTACGAGCAGTACTTC. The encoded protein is CASSPAWGISYEQYF.

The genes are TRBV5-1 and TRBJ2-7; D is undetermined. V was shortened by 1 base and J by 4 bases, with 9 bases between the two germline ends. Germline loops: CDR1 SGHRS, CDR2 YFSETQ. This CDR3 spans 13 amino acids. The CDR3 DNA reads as TGCGCCAGCAGCTTGAATGCAGTTTACGAGCAGTACTTC. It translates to CASSLNAVYEQYF.

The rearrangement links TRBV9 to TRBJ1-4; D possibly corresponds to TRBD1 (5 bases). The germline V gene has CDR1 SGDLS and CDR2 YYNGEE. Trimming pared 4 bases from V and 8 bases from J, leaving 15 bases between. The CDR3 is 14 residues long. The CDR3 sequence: CASSPTQGAEKLFF. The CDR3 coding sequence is TGTGCCAGCAGCCCAACTCAGGGAGCGGAAAAACTGTTTTTT.

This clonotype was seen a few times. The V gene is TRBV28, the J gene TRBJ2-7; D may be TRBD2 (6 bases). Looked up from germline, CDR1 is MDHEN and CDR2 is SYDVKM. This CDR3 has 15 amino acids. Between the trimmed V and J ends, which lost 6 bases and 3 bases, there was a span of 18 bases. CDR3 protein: CASRWGFGGNYEQYF. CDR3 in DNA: TGTGCCAGCAGATGGGGATTCGGCGGGAACTACGAGCAGTACTTC. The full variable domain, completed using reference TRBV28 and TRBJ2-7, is DVKVTQSSRYLVKRTGEKVFLECVQDMDHENMFWYRQDPGLGLRLIYFSYDVKMKEKGDIPEGYSVSREKKERFSLILESASTNQTSMYLCASRWGFGGNYEQYFGPGTRLTVT.

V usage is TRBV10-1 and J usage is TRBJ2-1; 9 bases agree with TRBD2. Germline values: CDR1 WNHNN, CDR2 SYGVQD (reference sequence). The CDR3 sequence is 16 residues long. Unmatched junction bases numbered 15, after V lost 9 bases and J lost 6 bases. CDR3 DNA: TGCGCCAGTACACACCTTAGCGGGAGACGTCTCAATGAGCAGTTCTTC. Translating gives CASTHLSGRRLNEQFF.

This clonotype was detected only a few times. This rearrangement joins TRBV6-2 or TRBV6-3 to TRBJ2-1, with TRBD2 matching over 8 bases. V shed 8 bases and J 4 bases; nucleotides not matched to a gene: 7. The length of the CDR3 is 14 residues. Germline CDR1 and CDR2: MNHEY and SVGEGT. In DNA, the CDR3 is TGTGCCAGCTCGGAGACTAGCGTTTACAATGAGCAGTTCTTC. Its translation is CASSETSVYNEQFF.

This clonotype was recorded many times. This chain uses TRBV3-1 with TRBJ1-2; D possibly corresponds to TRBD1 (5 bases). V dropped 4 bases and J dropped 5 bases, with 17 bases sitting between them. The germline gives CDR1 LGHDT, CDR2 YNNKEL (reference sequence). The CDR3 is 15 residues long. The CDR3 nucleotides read TGTGCCAGCAGCCCTTCCTCGACAGTTAGATATGGCTACACCTTC. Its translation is CASSPSSTVRYGYTF.

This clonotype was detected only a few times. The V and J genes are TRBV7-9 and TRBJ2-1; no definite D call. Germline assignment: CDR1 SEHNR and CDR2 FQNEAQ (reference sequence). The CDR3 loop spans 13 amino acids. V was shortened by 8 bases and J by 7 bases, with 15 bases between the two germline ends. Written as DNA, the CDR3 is TGTGCCAGCCTCCCCGGTGGGGAAAATGAGCAGTTCTTC. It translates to CASLPGGENEQFF.

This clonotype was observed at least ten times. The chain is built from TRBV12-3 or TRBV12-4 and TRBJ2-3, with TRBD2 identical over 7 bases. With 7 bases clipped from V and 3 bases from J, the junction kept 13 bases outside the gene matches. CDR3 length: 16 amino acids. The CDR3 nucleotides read TGTGCCAGCAACAGGAGGCGGGAGACTCTGACAGATACGCAGTATTTT. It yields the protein CASNRRRETLTDTQYF.